These 22 T cell receptor beta chains were all obtained from the same sample, sequenced in a study of blood T cell repertoires in COVID-19. Assay used: immunoSEQ multiplex PCR; TCRdb lists only in-frame clones, some missing. The sample consists of a few hundred thousand clones, around 89% of them appearing once. What was sequenced was PBMCs or T cells enriched from blood (not recorded which). The receptors here all came from a woman aged 50 to 65 who had recovered from COVID-19.

J is TRBJ1-6 and V is TRBV5-4; D ambiguous. Trimming removed 0 bases from V and 9 bases from J, with 13 bases in between. CDR1 is SGHNT, CDR2 YYREEE, per germline (reference sequence). The CDR3 is 15 residues long. The CDR3 is CASSLESSRGSPLHF. CDR3 nucleotides: TGTGCCAGCAGCTTGGAGAGTTCACGGGGTTCACCCCTCCACTTT.

The chain couples TRBV2 to TRBJ1-2; a weak D match, TRBD1 (5 bases). The V end lost 1 base, the J end lost 3 bases, and 12 bases lay between the germline ends. Germline V gene lookup returns CDR1 SNHLY and CDR2 FYNNEI. This CDR3 comprises 15 residues. As DNA, the CDR3 is TGTGCCAGCAGTGAAGGTAAAGGGGCCCACTATGGCTACACCTTC. It yields the protein CASSEGKGAHYGYTF.

The chain links TRBV5-1 to TRBJ1-1; 12 positions match TRBD1. Germline trimming cut 0 bases from V and 5 bases from J; bases unmatched to any gene: 8. The CDR3 runs to 17 residues. From germline, CDR1 is SGHRS and CDR2 YFSETQ. DNA of the CDR3: TGCGCCAGCAGCTTGGGTCCCGGGACAGGGGGCGAGACTGAAGCTTTCTTT. Translating gives CASSLGPGTGGETEAFF.

The chain is built from TRBV6-5 and TRBJ2-1; a possible D gene is TRBD1 (6 bases). The germline CDR1 and CDR2 sequences are MNHEY and SVGAGI. The V end lost 10 bases, the J end lost 5 bases, and 12 bases lay between the germline ends. This CDR3 has 12 residues. Written as DNA, the CDR3 is TGTGCCATCCTCGGACAGAACAATGAGCAGTTCTTC. Translation gives CAILGQNNEQFF.

This clone was picked up a small number of times. This chain joins TRBV15 and TRBJ2-1, with a weak D call TRBD1 (6 bases). Germline CDR1 LNHNV, CDR2 YYDKDF (reference sequence). The CDR3 is 14 residues long. The V and J ends lost 7 bases and 5 bases respectively, with 15 bases between them. The CDR3 DNA is TGTGCCACCAACAAAGGGACACAAGACAATGAGCAGTTCTTC. It specifies CATNKGTQDNEQFF.

This clone was counted once. In DNA, the CDR3 is TGTGCCAGCAGTTCAGGGGCCATCGGAAACACCATATATTTT. Protein product: CASSSGAIGNTIYF. This rearrangement joins TRBV28 to TRBJ1-3; a weak D match, TRBD1 (6 bases). The CDR3 sequence is 14 residues long. Germline-derived CDR1 and CDR2 are MDHEN and SYDVKM. Trimming took off 4 bases at V and 4 bases at J, with 11 bases between the two ends.

The chain carries TRBV2 and TRBJ2-1, with D possibly matching TRBD1 (5 bases). This CDR3 comprises 12 residues. The V and J ends lost 7 bases and 8 bases respectively, with 12 bases between them. The germline V gene has CDR1 SNHLY and CDR2 FYNNEI. This chain's CDR3 is CASMSGWYEQFF. The CDR3 region has the DNA TGTGCCAGCATGTCAGGGTGGTATGAGCAGTTCTTC.

The chain carries TRBV7-9 and TRBJ2-3; D not resolved. V lost 5 bases and J 0 bases, leaving 12 bases between the germline ends. The CDR3 has 15 amino acids. Germline V CDR1 and CDR2: SEHNR, FQNEAQ (reference sequence). The CDR3 DNA sequence: TGTGCCAGCAGCCCTAGTGTAGCAAGCACAGATACGCAGTATTTT. This sequence encodes CASSPSVASTDTQYF.

The chain is built from TRBV19 and TRBJ2-1, with a tentative D call TRBD2 (6 bases). V gave up 5 bases and J gave up 9 bases, with 17 bases separating them. The CDR3 is 14 amino acids. Germline loops: CDR1 LNHDA, CDR2 SQIVND (reference sequence). CDR3 DNA sequence: TGTGCCAGTAGTCCCTGGACGGCCGGGGGTGAGCAGTTCTTC. Its protein is CASSPWTAGGEQFF.

This clone was counted once. Other nucleotide sequences in the sample specify the same CDR3. The chain combines TRBV28 with TRBJ1-2; 10 bases agree with TRBD1. Trimming took 7 bases from V and 5 from J; bases not matched to a gene: 4. This CDR3 comprises 13 residues. Germline CDR1 MDHEN, CDR2 SYDVKM. In DNA, the CDR3 is TGTGCCAGCACCGGGGACAGGGGATATGGCTACACCTTC. It yields the protein CASTGDRGYGYTF.

This chain joins TRBV29-1 and TRBJ1-2, with a tentative D call TRBD1 (5 bases). Germline V gene sequence: CDR1 SQVTM, CDR2 ANQGSEA. CDR3 length equals 15 residues. The V and J ends lost 6 bases and 4 bases respectively, with 21 bases between them. CDR3 protein: CSVPGEGARRYGYTF. DNA for the CDR3: TGCAGCGTCCCGGGGGAAGGGGCCCGCCGCTATGGCTACACCTTC.

The V and J genes are TRBV27 and TRBJ1-4; no clear D. Germline V gives CDR1 MNHEY, CDR2 SMNVEV (reference sequence). V lost 4 bases, J lost 0 bases, and 6 bases lay in between. The CDR3 runs to 14 residues. CDR3 loop: CASSSRTTNEKLFF. CDR3 bases: TGTGCCAGCAGTTCCCGTACAACTAATGAAAAACTGTTTTTT.

The chain recombines TRBV25-1 with TRBJ1-3; 8 bases agree with TRBD1. Germline V gene sequence: CDR1 MGHDK, CDR2 SYGVNS. CDR3 length: 16 amino acids. Unmatched junction bases numbered 5, after V lost 4 bases and J lost 0 bases. CDR3 in amino acids: CASSGRTGGSGNTIYF. Written as DNA, the CDR3 is TGTGCCAGCAGTGGCCGAACAGGGGGCTCTGGAAACACCATATATTTT.

The chain uses TRBV5-1 and TRBJ1-1; 7 nucleotides agree with TRBD1. From germline, CDR1 is SGHRS and CDR2 YFSETQ. This CDR3 has 15 amino acids. V was clipped by 3 bases and J by 1 base; unmatched bases: 6. Here the CDR3 reads CASSSQDRTNTEAFF. CDR3 nucleotides: TGCGCCAGCAGCTCCCAGGACAGGACGAACACTGAAGCTTTCTTT.

This clone was counted a few times. The rearrangement uses TRBV5-1 and TRBJ1-4; D not certain. With 2 bases removed from V and 8 bases from J, the gap between germline ends came to 7 bases. The germline gives CDR1 SGHRS, CDR2 YFSETQ. This CDR3 has 12 amino acids. The CDR3 DNA sequence: TGCGCCAGCAGCTTCGGAGCCGAAAAACTGTTTTTT. Residues: CASSFGAEKLFF.

This clone was recorded only once. This chain connects TRBV9 to TRBJ2-3; 10 bases line up with TRBD2. There are 16 residues in the CDR3. The V segment lost 2 bases and the J segment 2 bases; nucleotides outside the gene matches: 5. Germline CDR1 reads SGDLS; CDR2 reads YYNGEE. The CDR3 protein is CASSVGTSDNTDTQYF. CDR3 sequence (DNA): TGTGCCAGCAGCGTTGGGACTAGCGACAACACAGATACGCAGTATTTT.

This clone was counted a single time. The chain employs TRBV7-9 and TRBJ2-2, with unresolved D. CDR1 and CDR2 (germline): SEHNR, FQNEAQ (reference sequence). The CDR3 sequence is 14 residues long. The ends were cut back, 1 base at V and 6 bases at J, with 9 bases in the middle. The CDR3 sequence: CASSLVVWSGELFF. The CDR3 DNA is TGTGCCAGCAGCTTAGTAGTCTGGTCCGGGGAGCTGTTTTTT.

In this sample, this clone turned up once. The chain links TRBV10-3 to TRBJ1-5; 9 nucleotides align to TRBD1. V was pared by 0 bases and J by 7 bases, with 7 bases of the junction left unmatched. This CDR3 region has 16 residues. CDR1 and CDR2 (germline): ENHRY, SYGVKD. CDR3 region: CAISESGTGLRQPQHF. For the CDR3, the DNA is TGTGCCATCAGTGAGTCGGGGACAGGGTTACGACAGCCCCAGCATTTT.

The V call is TRBV7-2, the J call TRBJ2-5; 11 positions match TRBD2. This CDR3 is 16 amino acids long. Germline lookup yields CDR1 SGHTA and CDR2 FQGNSA. Germline trimming cut 2 bases from V and 2 bases from J; bases unmatched to any gene: 4. CDR3 DNA: TGTGCCAGCAGCTTAAGTCTAGCGGGAGGACAAGAGACCCAGTACTTC. Encoded protein: CASSLSLAGGQETQYF.

The chain uses TRBV7-3 and TRBJ2-3, with D perhaps matching TRBD2 (7 bases). Germline V CDR1 and CDR2: SGHTA, FQGTGA. The CDR3 has 16 residues. Trimming left V 4 bases short and J 4 bases short, with 18 bases between. The chain's CDR3 is CASSSRGGSLPDTQYF. Here the CDR3 DNA reads TGTGCCAGCAGCTCCAGGGGCGGGAGTCTCCCAGATACGCAGTATTTT.

The V gene is TRBV11-2, the J gene TRBJ1-3; D gene unclear. Germline lookup yields CDR1 SGHAT and CDR2 FQNNGV. The CDR3 is 14 amino acids. The ends were cut back, 6 bases at V and 0 bases at J, with 9 bases in the middle. CDR3 region: CASRQEFSGNTIYF. In DNA form, the CDR3 reads TGTGCCAGCAGGCAAGAGTTCTCTGGAAACACCATATATTTT. The entire variable domain, with the rest obtained from reference TRBV11-2 and TRBJ1-3, is as follows: EAGVAQSPRYKIIEKRQSVAFWCNPISGHATLYWYQQILGQGPKLLIQFQNNGVVDDSQLPKDRFSAERLKGVDSTLKIQPAKLEDSAVYLCASRQEFSGNTIYFGEGSWLTVV.

The chain uses TRBV9 and TRBJ1-3, with D unclear. With 0 bases removed from V and 0 bases from J, the gap between germline ends came to 10 bases. Looked up from germline, CDR1 is SGDLS and CDR2 is YYNGEE. The CDR3 totals 16 residues. DNA for the CDR3: TGTGCCAGCAGCGTAGGTTCCATCAGCTCTGGAAACACCATATATTTT. The encoded protein is CASSVGSISSGNTIYF.